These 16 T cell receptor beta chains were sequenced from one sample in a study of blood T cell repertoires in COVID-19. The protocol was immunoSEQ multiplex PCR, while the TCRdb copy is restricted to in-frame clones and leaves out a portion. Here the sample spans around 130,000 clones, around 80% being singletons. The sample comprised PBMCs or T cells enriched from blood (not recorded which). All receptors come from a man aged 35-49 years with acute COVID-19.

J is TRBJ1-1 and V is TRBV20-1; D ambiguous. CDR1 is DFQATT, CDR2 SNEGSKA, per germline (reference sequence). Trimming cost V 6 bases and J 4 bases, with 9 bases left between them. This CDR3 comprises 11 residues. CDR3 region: CSALTSTEAFF. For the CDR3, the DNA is TGCAGTGCCCTCACGAGCACTGAAGCTTTCTTT.

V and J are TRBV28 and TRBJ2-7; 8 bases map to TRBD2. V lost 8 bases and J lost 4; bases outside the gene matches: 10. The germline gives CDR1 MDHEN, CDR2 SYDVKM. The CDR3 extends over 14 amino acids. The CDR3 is CASSTGGVPYEQYF. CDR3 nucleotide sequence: TGTGCCAGCTCGACGGGGGGGGTACCATACGAGCAGTACTTC.

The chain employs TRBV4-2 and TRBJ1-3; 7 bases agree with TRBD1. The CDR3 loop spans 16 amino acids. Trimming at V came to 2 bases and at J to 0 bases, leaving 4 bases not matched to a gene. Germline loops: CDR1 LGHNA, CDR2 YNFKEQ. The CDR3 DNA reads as TGTGCCAGCAGCCAACTGACAGGGCACTCTGGAAACACCATATATTTT. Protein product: CASSQLTGHSGNTIYF.

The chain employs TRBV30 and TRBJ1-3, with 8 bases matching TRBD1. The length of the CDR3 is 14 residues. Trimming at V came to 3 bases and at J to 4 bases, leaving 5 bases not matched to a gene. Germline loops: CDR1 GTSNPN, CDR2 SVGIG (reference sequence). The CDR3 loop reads CAWSLDRDGNTIYF. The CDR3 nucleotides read TGTGCCTGGAGCTTGGACAGGGACGGAAACACCATATATTTT.

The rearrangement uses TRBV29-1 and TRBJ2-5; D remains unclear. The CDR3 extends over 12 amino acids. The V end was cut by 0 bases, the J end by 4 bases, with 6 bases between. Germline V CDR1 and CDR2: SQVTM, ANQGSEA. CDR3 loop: CSVEEALETQYF. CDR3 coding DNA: TGCAGCGTTGAAGAAGCCCTAGAGACCCAGTACTTC.

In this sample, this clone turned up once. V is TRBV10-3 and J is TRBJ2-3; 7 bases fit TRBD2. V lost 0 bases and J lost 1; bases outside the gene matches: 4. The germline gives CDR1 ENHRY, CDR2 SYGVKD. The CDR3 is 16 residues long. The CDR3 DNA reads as TGTGCCATCAGTGAGTCCCCTAGCGGTGGCACAGATACGCAGTATTTT. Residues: CAISESPSGGTDTQYF.

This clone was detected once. The CDR3 sequence is CASSDYGVRGGRQYEQYF. Here the CDR3 DNA reads TGTGCCAGCAGTGACTATGGGGTTCGGGGGGGGCGGCAATACGAGCAGTACTTC. This chain joins TRBV2 and TRBJ2-7, with 8 bases aligning to TRBD2. V shed 3 bases, J shed 4 bases, and the junction held 17 bases outside the gene matches. In germline, CDR1 is SNHLY, CDR2 FYNNEI. The CDR3 extends over 18 amino acids.

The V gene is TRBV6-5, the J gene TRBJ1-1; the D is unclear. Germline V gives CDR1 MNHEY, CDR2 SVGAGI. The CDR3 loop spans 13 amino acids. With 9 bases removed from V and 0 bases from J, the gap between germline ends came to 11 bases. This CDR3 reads CASNGFMNTEAFF. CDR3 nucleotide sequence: TGTGCCAGTAACGGGTTTATGAACACTGAAGCTTTCTTT.

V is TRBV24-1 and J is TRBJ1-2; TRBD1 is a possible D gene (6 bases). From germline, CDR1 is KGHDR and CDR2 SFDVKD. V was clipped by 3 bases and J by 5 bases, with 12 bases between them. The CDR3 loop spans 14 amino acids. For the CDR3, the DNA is TGTGCCACCAGTGATAATTCCCAGGGGTATGGCTACACCTTC. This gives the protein CATSDNSQGYGYTF.

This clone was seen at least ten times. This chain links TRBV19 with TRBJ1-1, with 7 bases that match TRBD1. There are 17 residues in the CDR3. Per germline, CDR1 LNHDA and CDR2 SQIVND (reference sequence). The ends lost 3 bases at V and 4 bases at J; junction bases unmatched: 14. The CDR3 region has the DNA TGTGCCAGTAGTATCGAGAATTCTGGACAGGTCCTCACTGAAGCTTTCTTT. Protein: CASSIENSGQVLTEAFF. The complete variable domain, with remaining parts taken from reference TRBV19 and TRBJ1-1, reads DGGITQSPKYLFRKEGQNVTLSCEQNLNHDAMYWYRQDPGQGLRLIYYSQIVNDFQKGDIAEGYSVSREKKESFPLTVTSAQKNPTAFYLCASSIENSGQVLTEAFFGQGTRLTVV.

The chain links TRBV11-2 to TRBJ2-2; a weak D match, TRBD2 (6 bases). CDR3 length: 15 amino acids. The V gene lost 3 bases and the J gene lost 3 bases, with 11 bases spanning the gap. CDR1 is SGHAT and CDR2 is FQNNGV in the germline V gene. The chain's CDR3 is CASSLAGRDTGELFF. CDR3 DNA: TGTGCCAGCAGCTTGGCGGGAAGGGACACCGGGGAGCTGTTTTTT.

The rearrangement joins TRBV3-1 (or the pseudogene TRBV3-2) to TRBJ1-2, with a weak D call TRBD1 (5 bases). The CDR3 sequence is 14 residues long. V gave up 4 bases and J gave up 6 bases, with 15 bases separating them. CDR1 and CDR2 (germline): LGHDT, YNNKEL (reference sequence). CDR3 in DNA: TGTGCCAGCAGCCTGCAGGGTCATGCGGATGGCTACACCTTC. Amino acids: CASSLQGHADGYTF.

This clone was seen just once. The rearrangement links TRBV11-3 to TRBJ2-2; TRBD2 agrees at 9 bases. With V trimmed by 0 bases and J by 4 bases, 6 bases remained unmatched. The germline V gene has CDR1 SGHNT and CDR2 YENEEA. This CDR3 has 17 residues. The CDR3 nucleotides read TGTGCCAGCAGCTTAGAGCTTAGCGGGAGAAGCACCGGGGAGCTGTTTTTT. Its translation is CASSLELSGRSTGELFF.

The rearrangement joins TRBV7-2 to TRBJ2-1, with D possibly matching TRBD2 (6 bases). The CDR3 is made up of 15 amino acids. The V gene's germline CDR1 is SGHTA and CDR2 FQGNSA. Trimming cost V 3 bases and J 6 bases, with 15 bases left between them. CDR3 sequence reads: CASSLVDGGSNEQFF. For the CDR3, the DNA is TGTGCCAGCAGCTTGGTTGACGGAGGGAGCAATGAGCAGTTCTTC.

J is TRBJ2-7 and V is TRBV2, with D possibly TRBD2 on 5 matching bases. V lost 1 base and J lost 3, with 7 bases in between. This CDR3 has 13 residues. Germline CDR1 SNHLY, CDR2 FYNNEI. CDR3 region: CASSEGGNYEQYF. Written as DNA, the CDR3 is TGTGCCAGCAGTGAAGGAGGGAACTACGAGCAGTACTTC.

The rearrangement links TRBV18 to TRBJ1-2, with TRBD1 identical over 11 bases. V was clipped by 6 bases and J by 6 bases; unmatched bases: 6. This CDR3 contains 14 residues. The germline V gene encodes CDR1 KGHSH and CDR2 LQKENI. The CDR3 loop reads CASSPGQGADGYTF. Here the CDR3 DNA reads TGTGCCAGCTCGCCAGGACAGGGGGCAGATGGCTACACCTTC.